This T cell receptor beta chain was identified during a study of blood T cell repertoires in COVID-19. Study details: Nucleic acid was either cDNA or gDNA, and it came from T cells, B-cell-depleted T cells, or PBMCs.

The CDR3 is made up of 15 amino acids. V lost 0 bases to trimming and J lost 7 bases, with 16 bases between them. CDR1 GTSNPN and CDR2 SVGIG come from the germline V gene (reference sequence). Original methodology: Scientists estimated how many nucleated cells there were by amplifying reference gene primers. The method was immunoSEQ multiplex PCR; TCRdb's version includes in-frame clones alone and lacks a portion of them. V and J calls and clone size are given by that table; D and trimming were obtained from the DNA. Of 110,000 or so clones in the sample, around 82% were seen once. The chain recombines TRBV30 with TRBJ2-1; a weak D match, TRBD2 (6 bases). Sequences were obtained from peripheral blood. The sequence was obtained from a woman between 50 and 59 years old with acute or convalescent COVID-19. Here the CDR3 DNA reads TGTGCCTGGAGTGTAGGTGGGGGACTCAGGAATGAGCAGTTCTTC. Translating it yields CAWSVGGGLRNEQFF. The entire variable domain, with the rest obtained from reference TRBV30 and TRBJ2-1, is as follows: SQTIHQWPATLVQPVGSPLSLECTVEGTSNPNLYWYRQAAGRGLQLLFYSVGIGQISSEVPQNLSASRPQDRQFILSSKKLLLSDSGFYLCAWSVGGGLRNEQFFGPGTRLTVL.